This T cell receptor beta chain derives from a study of T cell changes during pregnancy in multiple sclerosis. V lost 2 bases and J lost 5, with 6 bases in between. The CDR3 loop spans 12 amino acids. Germline V gene sequence: CDR1 MNHNY, CDR2 SVGAGI (reference sequence). The assay was immunoSEQ multiplex PCR, and TCRdb's table has in-frame clones only and misses some. The sample carries 90,000 to 130,000 clones, 80% to 95% recorded once. The clonotype was recovered from a female donor with multiple sclerosis, enrolled in a pregnancy study. This chain joins TRBV6-6 and TRBJ2-5; TRBD1 is a possible D gene (5 bases). The sample in question was peripheral blood, obtained in the third trimester of pregnancy. CDR3 nucleotide sequence: TGTGCCAGCAGTTACAGGGGTGAGACCCAGTACTTC. Encoded protein: CASSYRGETQYF.